The 4 T cell receptor beta chains given below trace back to one sample, sequenced in a study of T cells in localized non-small cell lung cancer. Profiling relied on immunoSEQ multiplex PCR, and the TCRdb table lists in-frame clones only, not all of them. The data hold around 67,000 clones, with roughly 90% observed a single time. The specimen comprised peripheral blood, sampled before any cancer treatment. Receptors originate from a woman between 35 and 70 years old with stage I lung adenocarcinoma.

This clone was counted a single time. The chain uses TRBV19 and TRBJ1-5; no reliable D call. Trimming shortened V by 11 bases and J by 5 bases, and 16 bases separated the two germline ends. This CDR3 is 13 amino acids long. Per the germline V gene, CDR1 is LNHDA and CDR2 is SQIVND (reference sequence). The CDR3 bases are TGTGCCGCGGCGCGGGCGGACGATCAGCCCCAGCATTTT. It is translated as CAAARADDQPQHF.

The chain carries TRBV5-1 and TRBJ2-1; 8 bases line up with TRBD2. The ends lost 5 bases at V and 5 bases at J; junction bases unmatched: 9. The CDR3 has 15 amino acids. CDR1 and CDR2 from the germline V gene are SGHRS and YFSETQ. In DNA, the CDR3 is TGCGCCAGCAGTGCAATAGCGGGATCCCACAATGAGCAGTTCTTC. As protein: CASSAIAGSHNEQFF.

The V call is TRBV14, the J call TRBJ2-5, with TRBD2 as a possible D gene (5 bases). With 5 bases removed from V and 5 bases from J, the gap between germline ends came to 24 bases. CDR1 SGHDN and CDR2 FVKESK come from the germline V gene. This CDR3 is built from 17 residues. The CDR3, as DNA: TGTGCCAGCAGCAGCGGCATGGTCACCTACGTGGGGGAGACCCAGTACTTC. Its protein product is CASSSGMVTYVGETQYF.

The rearrangement links TRBV4-1 to TRBJ2-3; D is perhaps TRBD2 (7 bases). Trimming stripped 0 bases from V and 4 bases from J, with 17 bases between. Germline CDR1 reads MGHRA; CDR2 reads YSYEKL. This CDR3 contains 17 residues. CDR3 nucleotides: TGCGCCAGCAGCCAAGATGGGGGGGCTTTAGTAGCAGATACGCAGTATTTT. It yields the protein CASSQDGGALVADTQYF.